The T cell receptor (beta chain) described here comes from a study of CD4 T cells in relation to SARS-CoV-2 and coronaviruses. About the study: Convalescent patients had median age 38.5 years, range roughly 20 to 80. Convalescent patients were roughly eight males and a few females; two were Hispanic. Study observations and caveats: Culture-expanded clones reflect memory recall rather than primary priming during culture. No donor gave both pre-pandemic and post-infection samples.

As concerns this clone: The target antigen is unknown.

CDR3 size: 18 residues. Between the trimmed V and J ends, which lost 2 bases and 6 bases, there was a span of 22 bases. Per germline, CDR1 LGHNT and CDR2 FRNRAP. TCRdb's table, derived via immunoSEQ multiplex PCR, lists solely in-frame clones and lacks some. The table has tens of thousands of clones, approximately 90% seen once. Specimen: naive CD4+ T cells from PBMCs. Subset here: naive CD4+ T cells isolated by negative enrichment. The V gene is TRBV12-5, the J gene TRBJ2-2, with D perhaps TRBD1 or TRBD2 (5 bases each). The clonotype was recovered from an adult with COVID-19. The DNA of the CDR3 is TGTGCTAGTGGTTTGTTCCAGGGAAGAAGGAACGGGGCCGGGGAGCTGTTTTTT. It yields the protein CASGLFQGRRNGAGELFF.